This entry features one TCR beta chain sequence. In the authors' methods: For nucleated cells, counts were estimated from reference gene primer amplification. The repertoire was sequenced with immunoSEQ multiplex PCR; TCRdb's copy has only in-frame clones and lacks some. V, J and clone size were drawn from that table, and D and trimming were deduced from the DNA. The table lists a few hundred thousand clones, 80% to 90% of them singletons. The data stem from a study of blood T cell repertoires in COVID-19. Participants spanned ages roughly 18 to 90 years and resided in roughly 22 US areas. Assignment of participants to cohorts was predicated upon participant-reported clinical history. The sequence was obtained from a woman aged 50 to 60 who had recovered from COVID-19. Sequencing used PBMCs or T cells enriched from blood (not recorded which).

This CDR3 is CASSLGQTNYGYTF. The CDR3, as DNA: TGTGCCAGCAGCTTAGGACAGACTAACTATGGCTACACCTTC. This rearrangement joins TRBV13 to TRBJ1-2; no reliable D call. Trimming removed 0 bases at V and 0 bases at J, with 5 bases between. This CDR3 contains 14 residues. Germline CDR1 is PRHDT and CDR2 is FYEKMQ (reference sequence). The variable domain in full, with the rest retrieved from reference TRBV13 and TRBJ1-2, is AAGVIQSPRHLIKEKRETATLKCYPIPRHDTVYWYQQGPGQDPQFLISFYEKMQSDKGSIPDRFSAQQFSDYHSELNMSSLELGDSALYFCASSLGQTNYGYTFGSGTRLTVV.